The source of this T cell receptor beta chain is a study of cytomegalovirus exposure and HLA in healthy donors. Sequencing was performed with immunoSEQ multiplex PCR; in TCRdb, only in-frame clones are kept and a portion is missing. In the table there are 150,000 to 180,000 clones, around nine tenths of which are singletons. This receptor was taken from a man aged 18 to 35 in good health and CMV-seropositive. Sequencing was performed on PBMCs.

CDR3 bases: TGCGCCAGCAGCCCCGCGGCTGGACAGGTTCAAGAGACCCAGTACTTC. Translated, it gives CASSPAAGQVQETQYF. The genes are TRBV5-1 and TRBJ2-5; TRBD1 matches at 7 bases. The V and J ends lost 4 bases and 2 bases, in that order; junction bases with no gene match: 11. The CDR3 contains 16 residues. The germline CDR1 and CDR2 sequences are SGHRS and YFSETQ.